This T cell receptor (beta chain) comes out of a study of regulatory T cells in long-lasting Graves disease. Findings and limits, study-wide: Newly diagnosed disease favored TRBV20-1 and TRBJ2-1 over persistent disease.

Construction of TCR beta libraries relied on iRepertoire HTBI primers and on Arm-PCR targeting CDR3 regions. MiXCR was run by TCRdb on the multiplex PCR reads, yielding one entry per CDR3 protein. The table shows over 450,000 distinct CDR3 sequences, with 20% to 25% occurring only once. Time point specified: persistent/refractory GD, antithyroid drugs over 5 years with positive TRAb. Making the TCR library involved RNA that had been extracted from PBMCs. With regard to this clonotype: The target antigen is unknown.

V shed 5 bases and J shed 0 bases, with 8 bases lying between them. In germline, CDR1 is MNHNS, CDR2 SASEGT. The CDR3 totals 14 residues. The source of this sequence is a female donor with Graves disease. The sample here was peripheral blood mononuclear cells (PBMCs), taken when the disease was refractory, from a patient treated with antithyroid drugs. The chain carries TRBV6-1 and TRBJ2-1, with TRBD2 as a possible D gene (5 bases). The CDR3 DNA sequence: TGTGCCAGCAGTAACCGGGACTCCTACAATGAGCAGTTCTTC. This translates into CASSNRDSYNEQFF.